The 15 T cell receptor beta chains reported below all come from one sample, sequenced in a study of shared clonotypes between healthy human individuals. Measured with immunoSEQ multiplex PCR; TCRdb has only the in-frame clones, and not every one. Of approximately 330,000 clones in the sample, 70% to 75% were seen once. Specimen: memory CD4+ T cells sorted from blood. The subset here: CD45RA-negative fraction. These receptors originate from a man aged 25-45 years in good health.

The V gene is TRBV28, the J gene TRBJ1-4; D gene uncertain. V was cut by 6 bases and J by 7 bases, with 9 bases left in between. CDR3 length equals 12 residues. Germline loops: CDR1 MDHEN, CDR2 SYDVKM. DNA of the CDR3: TGTGCCAGCAGCCCCTTGGGTGAAAAACTGTTTTTT. Translating gives CASSPLGEKLFF.

This clone was seen once. This chain connects TRBV5-4 to TRBJ2-1, with a tentative D call TRBD2 (5 bases). CDR3 length equals 16 residues. Trimming left V 0 bases short and J 8 bases short, with 18 bases between. Germline CDR1 is SGHNT and CDR2 is YYREEE (reference sequence). The CDR3 region is CASSLEGAVGLYEQFF. In DNA form, the CDR3 reads TGTGCCAGCAGCTTGGAGGGAGCGGTAGGACTCTATGAGCAGTTCTTC.

The chain links TRBV19 to TRBJ1-1, with D maybe TRBD1 (6 bases). CDR1 LNHDA and CDR2 SQIVND come from the germline V gene (reference sequence). The CDR3 totals 17 residues. V dropped 5 bases and J dropped 1 base, with 20 bases sitting between them. CDR3 protein: CASSFLVSSRGNTEAFF. The CDR3 DNA reads as TGTGCCAGTAGTTTCTTGGTTTCTAGCAGGGGGAACACTGAAGCTTTCTTT.

This clone was observed a single time. A single base separates this from a much larger clone, so it may be a read error. This chain connects TRBV7-2 to TRBJ2-1, with D unclear. The V gene's germline CDR1 is SGHTA and CDR2 FQGNSA. V lost 1 base, J lost 1 base, and 2 bases lay in between. CDR3 length: 13 amino acids. The CDR3 here is CASSLESYNEQFF. CDR3 in DNA: TGTGCCAGCAGCTTAGAGTCCTACAATGAGCAGTTCTTC.

The CDR3, as DNA: TGTGCCAGCAACATGGCGAACACCGGGGAGCTGTTTTTT. This encodes CASNMANTGELFF. The J gene is TRBJ2-2, the V gene TRBV28; D is unclear. Germline V gives CDR1 MDHEN, CDR2 SYDVKM. The V end was cut by 7 bases, the J end by 0 bases, with 6 bases between. The length of the CDR3 is 13 residues.

In this sample, this clone turned up a few times. The chain uses TRBV19 and TRBJ1-3; D is unresolved. The CDR3 sequence is 11 residues long. V was pared by 11 bases and J by 2 bases, with 7 bases between. Germline V gene data show CDR1 as LNHDA and CDR2 as SQIVND (reference sequence). The CDR3: CAGRAGNTIYF. DNA for the CDR3: TGTGCCGGGAGGGCTGGAAACACCATATATTTT.

This chain connects TRBV19 to TRBJ1-2, with 7 bases identical to TRBD1. The V gene end was trimmed by 10 bases and the J gene end by 0 bases; junction bases not matched to a gene: 11. CDR1 is LNHDA and CDR2 is SQIVND in the germline V gene (reference sequence). The CDR3 length is 15 residues. CDR3 in amino acids: CATLPRTGTNYGYTF. CDR3 sequence (DNA): TGTGCCACACTACCCAGGACAGGCACTAACTATGGCTACACCTTC.

This chain links TRBV7-2 with TRBJ2-1; the match to TRBD1 covers 7 bases. The CDR3 spans 17 residues. The V segment lost 5 bases and the J segment 8 bases; nucleotides outside the gene matches: 18. The V gene's germline CDR1 is SGHTA and CDR2 FQGNSA. As DNA, the CDR3 is TGTGCCAGCAGCCGGCCTCCCGGGACAGCCCAAATAGATGAGCAGTTCTTC. It specifies CASSRPPGTAQIDEQFF.

The chain has TRBV7-8 and TRBJ2-2; D unresolved. From germline, CDR1 is SGHVS and CDR2 FQNEAQ. The V end was cut by 2 bases, the J end by 10 bases, with 11 bases between. CDR3 length: 13 amino acids. CDR3: CASSLPTVKELFF. Written as DNA, the CDR3 is TGTGCCAGCAGCTTACCGACCGTTAAGGAGCTGTTTTTT.

V and J are TRBV30 and TRBJ1-4; 8 bases are shared with TRBD1. Germline V gene lookup returns CDR1 GTSNPN and CDR2 SVGIG (reference sequence). The CDR3 spans 13 residues. The V gene end was trimmed by 5 bases and the J gene end by 3 bases; junction bases not matched to a gene: 2. The CDR3 loop reads CAWGDRPNEKLFF. The DNA for the CDR3 is TGTGCCTGGGGGGACAGGCCTAATGAAAAACTGTTTTTT.

The chain employs TRBV5-1 and TRBJ2-7, with 11 bases identical to TRBD1. The ends lost 1 base at V and 5 bases at J; junction bases unmatched: 5. CDR1 is SGHRS and CDR2 is YFSETQ in the germline V gene. CDR3 length: 15 amino acids. CDR3 coding DNA: TGCGCCAGCAGCTTGCGGACAGGGGGCCCGGACGAGCAGTACTTC. Amino acids: CASSLRTGGPDEQYF.

The chain employs TRBV10-3 and TRBJ2-1, with 15 bases identical to TRBD2. This CDR3 comprises 17 residues. Looked up from germline, CDR1 is ENHRY and CDR2 is SYGVKD. V lost 7 bases to trimming and J lost 0 bases; unmatched junction nucleotides: 4. The CDR3: CAITGLAGGSSYNEQFF. CDR3 DNA sequence: TGTGCCATCACCGGACTAGCGGGGGGGAGCTCCTACAATGAGCAGTTCTTC.

The chain carries TRBV11-2 and TRBJ2-7; tentative D call: TRBD2 (6 bases). V gave up 1 base and J gave up 1 base, with 17 bases separating them. The CDR3 has 17 residues. Germline loops: CDR1 SGHAT, CDR2 FQNNGV. As DNA, the CDR3 is TGTGCCAGCAGCTTAGGTCTCCAATGGGGGGAGTCCTACGAGCAGTACTTC. Amino acids: CASSLGLQWGESYEQYF.

J is TRBJ2-5 and V is TRBV4-3; no reliable D call. The J call is doubtful: the DNA matches TRBJ2-7 better. Germline V CDR1 and CDR2: LGHNA, YSLEER. The CDR3 extends over 19 amino acids. The CDR3 spells CASSQETIPGYPYSYEQYF. The CDR3 coding sequence is TGCGCCAGCAGCCAAGAGACAATCCCCGGGTATCCGTACTCCTACGAGCAGTACTTC.

The chain employs TRBV19 and TRBJ2-1, with D unclear. The V and J ends lost 6 bases and 0 bases respectively, with 12 bases between them. The CDR3 sequence is 15 residues long. Germline assignment: CDR1 LNHDA and CDR2 SQIVND (reference sequence). The CDR3 DNA sequence: TGTGCCAGTAGAATGGACCGAAGCTCCTACAATGAGCAGTTCTTC. It yields the protein CASRMDRSSYNEQFF.